This T cell receptor beta chain was found in a study of T cells after yellow fever vaccination. Background on the study: With SMART-Seq v4 Ultra Low Input, the fractions containing low cell numbers were prepared.

MiXCR, run by TCRdb on the 5' RACE reads, gives a single entry per CDR3 protein. The sample has about 85,000 distinct CDR3 sequences, 13% seen once. Whole-study findings and limits: Some clonotypes, a small share, were shared between CD4 and CD8 compartments. Re-detected after boosting: most primary clones, 96% of CD4 and around 86% of CD8. On re-exposure, the response was weaker but peaked faster, at day 5 versus 15.

The source material was CD8+ T cells not binding an NS4B(214-222) dextramer, sorted from PBMCs, sampled roughly 23 days after the first yellow fever vaccination. The receptor comes from a man aged 18 to 30 who received the YFV17D yellow fever vaccine.

Here the CDR3 reads CASSQVKVIGELFF. Here the CDR3 DNA reads TGCGCCAGCAGCCAAGTAAAGGTTATCGGGGAGCTGTTTTTT. J is TRBJ2-2 and V is TRBV4-1; D not certain. Trimming pared 1 base from V and 7 bases from J, leaving 10 bases between. Germline V CDR1 and CDR2: MGHRA, YSYEKL. There are 14 residues in the CDR3.